Sequencing of this T cell receptor (beta chain) was carried out in a study of blood T cell repertoires in COVID-19. Produced via immunoSEQ multiplex PCR; TCRdb's table is partial and in-frame only. The repertoire consists of about 220,000 clones, with over 65% occurring once and the leading ten covering under 3.5%. The receptor comes from a woman aged 55-75 years who had recovered from COVID-19. Sequenced: PBMCs or T cells enriched from blood (not recorded which).

The CDR3 protein is CASSAPGLVLETQYF. The CDR3 nucleotides read TGTGCCAGCAGCGCGCCGGGACTAGTTTTAGAGACCCAGTACTTC. J is TRBJ2-5 and V is TRBV7-9, with TRBD2 matching 8 bases. After removal of 5 bases from V and 4 bases from J, the junction contained 9 bases not matched to a gene. CDR3 length equals 15 residues. Germline CDR1 and CDR2: SEHNR and FQNEAQ (reference sequence).